These 21 T cell receptor beta chains share one sample of origin, sequenced in a study of CD8+ T cells in alopecia areata. Treatment given: oral pan-JAK inhibitor, 5-10 mg twice daily. After isolation, RNA underwent reverse transcription to generate cDNA as the sequencing template. This table comes from immunoSEQ multiplex PCR, and its TCRdb copy is limited to in-frame clones, with some not included. The table lists roughly 170,000 clones, roughly 64% of them singletons. Sequences were derived from CD8+ T cells sorted from blood, sampled at week 24, from a patient treated with tofacitinib. These receptors were obtained from a human donor with alopecia areata.

This clone was seen a few times. The chain recombines TRBV23-1 with TRBJ2-2; 9 nucleotides align to TRBD2. TRBV23-1 carries the ORF label, with uncertain function. The V segment lost 4 bases and the J segment 4 bases; nucleotides outside the gene matches: 4. This CDR3 spans 15 amino acids. In DNA form, the CDR3 reads TGCGCCAGCAGTCGAGCGGGGGGCGGCACCGGGGAGCTGTTTTTT. It codes for CASSRAGGGTGELFF.

The chain uses TRBV6-5 and TRBJ2-1, with unresolved D. The CDR3 runs 14 residues. The germline V and J ends were trimmed by 7 bases and 0 bases, with 10 bases remaining between them. From germline, CDR1 is MNHEY and CDR2 SVGAGI. The CDR3 is CASMGSSSYNEQFF. In DNA, the CDR3 is TGTGCCAGCATGGGCTCAAGCTCCTACAATGAGCAGTTCTTC.

This chain connects TRBV9 to TRBJ2-3; no clear D gene. Germline V gene data show CDR1 as SGDLS and CDR2 as YYNGEE. This CDR3 comprises 14 residues. V lost 0 bases to trimming and J lost 1 base, with 6 bases between them. The CDR3 loop reads CASSVERGTDTQYF. The DNA for the CDR3 is TGTGCCAGCAGCGTAGAACGGGGCACAGATACGCAGTATTTT.

This clone was recorded once. V and J are TRBV7-9 and TRBJ2-5, with a tentative D call TRBD2 (5 bases). The CDR3 is 15 residues long. Germline V gene lookup returns CDR1 SEHNR and CDR2 FQNEAQ (reference sequence). V lost 4 bases and J 1 base, leaving 13 bases between the germline ends. The CDR3 sequence: CASSSPRRTQETQYF. The DNA of the CDR3 is TGTGCCAGCAGCTCTCCGCGGAGGACCCAAGAGACCCAGTACTTC.

This sequence joins TRBV27 and TRBJ1-5; the D is unclear. CDR3 size: 14 residues. With 3 bases removed from V and 7 bases from J, the gap between germline ends came to 13 bases. Germline CDR1 MNHEY, CDR2 SMNVEV (reference sequence). In DNA, the CDR3 is TGTGCCAGCAGTTTTTCCTCCAAAACCCAGCCCCAGCATTTT. It translates to CASSFSSKTQPQHF.

The rearrangement uses TRBV10-3 and TRBJ2-4; 12 bases are a match to TRBD2. V was clipped by 3 bases and J by 0 bases; unmatched bases: 12. CDR3 length: 20 amino acids. Looked up from germline, CDR1 is ENHRY and CDR2 is SYGVKD. Here the CDR3 reads CAISEQFWTSGVLAKNIQYF. The CDR3 DNA reads as TGTGCCATCAGTGAACAGTTTTGGACTAGCGGGGTACTAGCCAAAAACATTCAGTACTTC.

This clone was counted a single time. The rearrangement joins TRBV6-1 to TRBJ2-5; 8 bases align to TRBD2. The CDR3 covers 12 residues. The V gene end was trimmed by 7 bases and the J gene end by 6 bases; junction bases not matched to a gene: 4. Germline V lookup: CDR1 MNHNS, CDR2 SASEGT. The CDR3 DNA reads as TGTGCCAGCACCGGGGGGGTCAAGACCCAGTACTTC. Protein sequence: CASTGGVKTQYF.

The chain has TRBV30 and TRBJ1-5; possible D gene TRBD1, 6 bases. The germline V gene has CDR1 GTSNPN and CDR2 SVGIG (reference sequence). The length of the CDR3 is 15 residues. Trimming pared 1 base from V and 6 bases from J, leaving 16 bases between. Here the CDR3 DNA reads TGTGCCTGGAGTGGAGAAGGGGGAGTCGGTCAGCCCCAGCATTTT. This translates into CAWSGEGGVGQPQHF.

This clone was seen a few times. This sequence joins TRBV15 and TRBJ1-2; D not certain. CDR3 length equals 16 residues. Germline-derived CDR1 and CDR2 are LNHNV and YYDKDF (reference sequence). Trimming pared 1 base from V and 6 bases from J, leaving 18 bases between. The CDR3 spells CATSRAPGRHDNGYTF. CDR3 in DNA: TGTGCCACCAGCAGAGCTCCCGGACGACACGATAATGGCTACACCTTC.

The chain joins TRBV5-1 to TRBJ2-7, with D maybe TRBD1 (6 bases). This CDR3 contains 13 residues. With 0 bases removed from V and 3 bases from J, the gap between germline ends came to 7 bases. Looked up from germline, CDR1 is SGHRS and CDR2 is YFSETQ. DNA of the CDR3: TGCGCCAGCAGCTTGGGGACAGACTACGAGCAGTACTTC. Protein: CASSLGTDYEQYF. Using reference TRBV5-1 and TRBJ2-7 for the parts outside the CDR3, the full variable domain is KAGVTQTPRYLIKTRGQQVTLSCSPISGHRSVSWYQQTPGQGLQFLFEYFSETQRNKGNFPGRFSGRQFSNSRSEMNVSTLELGDSALYLCASSLGTDYEQYFGPGTRLTVT.

This clone is medium-sized. The V gene is TRBV19, the J gene TRBJ1-5, with no clear D. This CDR3 is 12 amino acids long. The V end was cut by 3 bases, the J end by 9 bases, with 9 bases between. Per germline, CDR1 LNHDA and CDR2 SQIVND (reference sequence). The CDR3, as DNA: TGTGCCAGTAGTATTGGCGGAATGCCCCAGCATTTT. As protein: CASSIGGMPQHF.

This clone was observed a few times. The V gene is TRBV2, the J gene TRBJ1-6; unclear D gene. Trimming pared 8 bases from V and 5 bases from J, leaving 7 bases between. Per the germline V gene, CDR1 is SNHLY and CDR2 is FYNNEI. This CDR3 contains 12 residues. As DNA, the CDR3 is TGTGCCAGCTTTCAGGATAATTCACCCCTCCACTTT. Its protein is CASFQDNSPLHF.

The J gene is TRBJ2-3, the V gene TRBV7-8; 12 nucleotides align to TRBD2. J gave up 1 base and V 5 bases, and 4 bases lay outside the gene matches. The CDR3 is 16 residues long. Germline CDR1 is SGHVS and CDR2 is FQNEAQ. CDR3: CASSRRTSGGTDTQYF. In DNA form, the CDR3 reads TGTGCCAGCAGCCGAAGGACTAGCGGGGGCACAGATACGCAGTATTTT.

The genes are TRBV19 and TRBJ1-1, with 7 nucleotides matching TRBD1. V shed 7 bases and J 3 bases; nucleotides not matched to a gene: 2. The CDR3 sequence is 12 residues long. Germline assignment: CDR1 LNHDA and CDR2 SQIVND (reference sequence). The CDR3 sequence is CASKTGHTEAFF. For the CDR3, the DNA is TGTGCCAGTAAGACAGGGCACACTGAAGCTTTCTTT.

This clone has just one count. This chain links TRBV13 with TRBJ2-4; D is possibly TRBD2 (5 bases). V was trimmed by 3 bases and J by 3 bases, leaving 9 bases between them. This CDR3 spans 14 amino acids. Germline CDR1 and CDR2: PRHDT and FYEKMQ (reference sequence). The CDR3 is CASSFGELKNIQYF. The DNA of the CDR3 is TGTGCCAGCAGCTTCGGGGAGCTCAAAAACATTCAGTACTTC.

This chain uses TRBV30 with TRBJ1-6, with 8 bases fitting TRBD1. V was clipped by 4 bases and J by 9 bases; unmatched bases: 8. Germline CDR1 is GTSNPN and CDR2 is SVGIG (reference sequence). This CDR3 spans 14 amino acids. This CDR3 reads CAWTAGQGGSPLHF. For the CDR3, the DNA is TGTGCCTGGACCGCCGGACAGGGCGGTTCACCCCTCCACTTT.

This clone has only one observation. CDR3 nucleotides: TGTGCCAGCAGCGGAGGGGACAGGCTCTCCGGGCAGTACTTC. Its translation: CASSGGDRLSGQYF. The gene calls are TRBV9 and TRBJ2-7; the match to TRBD1 covers 8 bases. Trimming at V came to 3 bases and at J to 9 bases, leaving 11 bases not matched to a gene. The CDR3 is 14 residues long. CDR1 is SGDLS, CDR2 YYNGEE, per germline.

The V and J genes are TRBV4-1 and TRBJ2-2; D not resolved. V was cut by 5 bases and J by 2 bases, with 3 bases left in between. This CDR3 spans 12 amino acids. CDR1 is MGHRA, CDR2 YSYEKL, per germline. CDR3 sequence: CASSYNTGELFF. The CDR3 DNA follows: TGCGCCAGCAGCTATAACACCGGGGAGCTGTTTTTT.

This chain joins TRBV30 and TRBJ2-7, with D perhaps matching TRBD2 (6 bases). CDR1 is GTSNPN and CDR2 is SVGIG in the germline V gene (reference sequence). Trimming left V 1 base short and J 5 bases short, with 6 bases between. CDR3 size: 11 residues. The CDR3 is CAWSAGDEQYF. CDR3 sequence (DNA): TGTGCCTGGAGTGCGGGGGACGAGCAGTACTTC.

The rearrangement links TRBV19 to TRBJ1-2; possible D gene TRBD1, 6 bases. The ends were cut back, 6 bases at V and 11 bases at J, with 16 bases in the middle. Germline V lookup: CDR1 LNHDA, CDR2 SQIVND (reference sequence). There are 12 residues in the CDR3. CDR3 loop: CASRSAGGPYTF. The CDR3, as DNA: TGTGCCAGTAGATCTGCGGGGGGCCCTTACACCTTC.

The chain joins TRBV4-2 to TRBJ1-5; no reliable D call. Germline CDR1 and CDR2: LGHNA and YNFKEQ. The CDR3 is 15 residues long. The germline V and J ends were trimmed by 2 bases and 4 bases, with 12 bases remaining between them. CDR3 nucleotide sequence: TGTGCCAGCAGCCAAATAGGGCAGTTTAATCAGCCCCAGCATTTT. It translates to CASSQIGQFNQPQHF.